Listed here are 31 T cell receptor beta chains from one sample, sequenced in a study of cytomegalovirus exposure and HLA in healthy donors. Vbeta (60) and Jbeta (13) primers were used in the PCR. TCRdb's copy holds only in-frame clones and misses some; the assay was immunoSEQ multiplex PCR. The sample consists of 150,000 to 200,000 clones, 82% of them appearing once. Specimen: PBMCs. These receptors were taken from a man aged 35 to 55 in good health and CMV-seronegative.

The rearrangement links TRBV7-9 to TRBJ2-1; TRBD2 aligns across 7 bases. J was trimmed by 4 bases and V by 3 bases; bases with no gene match: 15. CDR3 size: 18 residues. CDR1 is SEHNR and CDR2 is FQNEAQ in the germline V gene (reference sequence). The CDR3 sequence: CASSFLGGTGLVYNEQFF. CDR3 bases: TGTGCCAGCAGCTTCTTGGGGGGGACGGGATTGGTTTACAATGAGCAGTTCTTC.

This chain connects TRBV10-3 to TRBJ2-1; TRBD1 matches 9 bases. J was trimmed by 4 bases and V by 10 bases; bases with no gene match: 5. In germline, CDR1 is ENHRY, CDR2 SYGVKD. The CDR3 is 13 amino acids. The CDR3 protein is CATRDRAYNEQFF. DNA for the CDR3: TGTGCCACCCGGGACAGGGCTTACAATGAGCAGTTCTTC.

Regarding this clone: The limits of the CDR3 on the DNA are not certain, so only TCRdb's listed CDR3 is given. The chain links TRBV28 to TRBJ1-5. The CDR3 is 12 amino acids long, termini counted. The germline V gene encodes CDR1 MDHEN and CDR2 SYDVKM. The CDR3 protein is CASSTSVSPQHF.

To note about this clone: A junction end diverges from the germline sequence, so it may reflect a read error. The chain combines TRBV7-7 with TRBJ2-5; the D gene is possibly TRBD1 (5 bases). CDR3 size: 13 residues. Looked up from germline, CDR1 is SSHAT and CDR2 is FNYEAQ (reference sequence). The CDR3 reads CASSLLGAETQYF. The CDR3 nucleotides read TGTGCTAGCAGCTTATTAGGGGCAGAGACCCAGTACTTC.

This clone has a handful of counts. The J gene is TRBJ2-3, the V gene TRBV5-1; possibly TRBD1 for D (6 bases). Germline values: CDR1 SGHRS, CDR2 YFSETQ. The V end was cut by 6 bases, the J end by 0 bases, with 11 bases between. The CDR3 covers 14 residues. CDR3 amino acids: CASTGQSSTDTQYF. The CDR3 DNA is TGCGCCAGCACCGGACAGTCTAGCACAGATACGCAGTATTTT.

V usage is TRBV5-4 and J usage is TRBJ1-4; tentative D call: TRBD1 (6 bases). Looked up from germline, CDR1 is SGHNT and CDR2 is YYREEE (reference sequence). This CDR3 contains 15 residues. Trimming shortened V by 4 bases and J by 5 bases, and 15 bases separated the two germline ends. The CDR3 nucleotides are TGTGCCAGCAGCCTGGCGACAGGCGGGAATGAAAAACTGTTTTTT. Its protein product is CASSLATGGNEKLFF. The variable domain in full, completed from reference TRBV5-4 and TRBJ1-4, reads ETGVTQSPTHLIKTRGQQVTLRCSSQSGHNTVSWYQQALGQGPQFIFQYYREEENGRGNFPPRFSGLQFPNYSSELNVNALELDDSALYLCASSLATGGNEKLFFGSGTQLSVL.

J is TRBJ2-5 and V is TRBV7-2; the match to TRBD2 covers 10 bases. Matching the DNA end better, TRBJ2-7 makes the J call doubtful. Germline V gene lookup returns CDR1 SGHTA and CDR2 FQGNSA. The CDR3 length is 15 residues. DNA for the CDR3: TGTGCCAGCAGCTTAAGGAGCGGGGGGGCCTACGAGCAGTACTTC. Translating it yields CASSLRSGGAYEQYF.

The rearrangement uses TRBV4-3 and TRBJ2-1; 9 bases fit TRBD2. This CDR3 is 13 amino acids long. Germline loops: CDR1 LGHNA, CDR2 YSLEER. The J segment lost 8 bases and the V segment lost 4 bases, leaving 3 bases of the junction unmatched. The CDR3 loop reads CASSRRTSDEQFF. Written as DNA, the CDR3 is TGCGCCAGCAGCCGTCGGACTAGCGATGAGCAGTTCTTC.

The chain joins TRBV11-1 to TRBJ2-3, with TRBD1 as a possible D gene (5 bases). The CDR3 has 13 residues. V gave up 6 bases and J gave up 2 bases, with 9 bases separating them. Germline CDR1 reads SGHAT; CDR2 reads FQDESV (reference sequence). The CDR3 region is CASRGPYTDTQYF. CDR3 DNA: TGTGCCAGCAGGGGGCCTTACACAGATACGCAGTATTTT.

The chain uses TRBV30 and TRBJ2-2; D might be TRBD1 (5 bases). Trimming removed 8 bases from V and 8 bases from J, with 21 bases in between. CDR3 size: 14 residues. Per germline, CDR1 GTSNPN and CDR2 SVGIG (reference sequence). The CDR3 nucleotides read TGTGCCCAAAACAGGCGGCAGGCCGAGGGGGAGCTGTTTTTT. Translated: CAQNRRQAEGELFF.

This rearrangement joins TRBV5-1 to TRBJ2-7, with D possibly being TRBD1 (6 bases). The CDR3 spans 17 residues. Trimming cost V 0 bases and J 2 bases, with 18 bases left between them. Looked up from germline, CDR1 is SGHRS and CDR2 is YFSETQ. This CDR3 is CASSLEAVRAGAYEQYF. DNA of the CDR3: TGCGCCAGCAGCTTGGAGGCTGTCAGGGCAGGGGCCTACGAGCAGTACTTC.

The CDR3 DNA is TGTGCCAGTAGTATCGGGGCTAGCGGGATCGAGCAGTTCTTC. Residues: CASSIGASGIEQFF. The gene calls are TRBV19 and TRBJ2-1; TRBD2 matches 9 bases. V shed 3 bases, J shed 10 bases, and the junction held 7 bases outside the gene matches. The CDR3 contains 14 residues. CDR1 and CDR2 (germline): LNHDA, SQIVND (reference sequence).

The V gene is TRBV19, the J gene TRBJ2-2, with D possibly being TRBD2 (7 bases). Germline assignment: CDR1 LNHDA and CDR2 SQIVND (reference sequence). The germline V and J ends were trimmed by 7 bases and 1 base, with 13 bases remaining between them. The CDR3 contains 15 residues. The CDR3 region is CASIGRGQNTGELFF. The CDR3, as DNA: TGTGCCAGTATTGGGAGGGGACAGAACACCGGGGAGCTGTTTTTT.

The V gene is TRBV6-5, the J gene TRBJ1-4; TRBD1 might be the D (5 bases). This CDR3 has 14 amino acids. The germline V gene has CDR1 MNHEY and CDR2 SVGAGI. Trimming pared 6 bases from V and 5 bases from J, leaving 13 bases between. DNA for the CDR3: TGTGCCAGCAGACCCTCCGGGGGAAATGAAAAACTGTTTTTT. It specifies CASRPSGGNEKLFF.

The chain employs TRBV5-6 and TRBJ2-1, with 10 bases fitting TRBD2. The germline gives CDR1 SGHDT, CDR2 YYEEEE. The length of the CDR3 is 16 residues. The V and J ends lost 3 bases and 0 bases, in that order; junction bases with no gene match: 3. For the CDR3, the DNA is TGTGCCAGCAGCTCTGGACTAGCGGACTCCTACAATGAGCAGTTCTTC. Its translation: CASSSGLADSYNEQFF.

The table lists this clone with a few counts. V and J are TRBV15 and TRBJ2-3; D gene ambiguous. This CDR3 region has 16 residues. Germline lookup yields CDR1 LNHNV and CDR2 YYDKDF (reference sequence). V lost 0 bases and J lost 1, with 11 bases in between. Here the CDR3 DNA reads TGTGCCACCAGCAGAGATTTCTCCACGGGCACAGATACGCAGTATTTT. Amino acids: CATSRDFSTGTDTQYF.

The chain combines TRBV5-1 with TRBJ2-5, with D tentatively TRBD1 (5 bases). Trimming removed 4 bases at V and 11 bases at J, with 15 bases between. This CDR3 is built from 12 residues. The germline CDR1 and CDR2 sequences are SGHRS and YFSETQ. The CDR3 DNA is TGCGCCAGCAGCGAGGACACAAATGAGCAGTACTTC. Residues: CASSEDTNEQYF.

This clone was seen more than once but under ten times. The chain carries TRBV6-1 and TRBJ2-5; 7 bases map to TRBD2. The junction had 10 bases not matched to a gene; V was cut back by 2 bases and J by 7 bases. The CDR3 covers 15 residues. CDR1 MNHNS and CDR2 SASEGT come from the germline V gene. The CDR3 DNA sequence: TGTGCCAGCAGTGAACGAGCGGGGACTACCGGGACCCAGTACTTC. Protein sequence: CASSERAGTTGTQYF.

CDR3 DNA: TGCGCCAGCAGCCCGTCCAGCGGGGGGGCGTTCAATGAGCAGTTCTTC. Protein: CASSPSSGGAFNEQFF. V is TRBV5-1 and J is TRBJ2-1, with 10 bases fitting TRBD2. The CDR3 runs 16 residues. Germline V gene lookup returns CDR1 SGHRS and CDR2 YFSETQ. Unmatched junction bases numbered 10, after V lost 4 bases and J lost 6 bases. The full variable domain, with the rest looked up from reference TRBV5-1 and TRBJ2-1, is KAGVTQTPRYLIKTRGQQVTLSCSPISGHRSVSWYQQTPGQGLQFLFEYFSETQRNKGNFPGRFSGRQFSNSRSEMNVSTLELGDSALYLCASSPSSGGAFNEQFFGPGTRLTVL.

V gene TRBV11-3 combines with J gene TRBJ2-1; TRBD2 matches 7 bases. CDR3 size: 15 residues. CDR1 and CDR2 (germline): SGHNT, YENEEA. The J segment lost 3 bases and the V segment lost 0 bases, leaving 2 bases of the junction unmatched. CDR3 coding DNA: TGTGCCAGCAGCTTAGAGGGGGGGTTCTACAATGAGCAGTTCTTC. Translated, it gives CASSLEGGFYNEQFF.

The V call is TRBV7-3, the J call TRBJ1-6, with 8 bases matching TRBD1. The length of the CDR3 is 16 residues. Losses at the gene ends were 5 bases for V and 0 bases for J; bases not matched to a gene: 3. CDR1 and CDR2 from the germline V gene are SGHTA and FQGTGA. The CDR3 coding sequence is TGTGCCAGCAGCACAACAGGGGGCTCCTATAATTCACCCCTCCACTTT. It yields the protein CASSTTGGSYNSPLHF.

The V gene is TRBV5-6, the J gene TRBJ2-2, with no clear D. Germline V gene lookup returns CDR1 SGHDT and CDR2 YYEEEE. V was cut by 1 base and J by 6 bases, with 13 bases left in between. The CDR3 runs 15 residues. CDR3 sequence: CASSLLSRVAGELFF. DNA of the CDR3: TGTGCCAGCAGCTTGTTGAGTCGGGTAGCCGGGGAGCTGTTTTTT.

The V call is TRBV7-3, the J call TRBJ2-5; 9 nucleotides agree with TRBD2. CDR3 length: 16 residues. V gave up 2 bases and J gave up 4 bases; unmatched junction bases: 8. CDR1 is SGHTA and CDR2 is FQGTGA in the germline V gene. CDR3 in amino acids: CASSLGSGGRGETQYF. For the CDR3, the DNA is TGTGCCAGCAGCTTAGGTAGCGGGGGCCGAGGAGAGACCCAGTACTTC.

This clone was recorded a few times. V and J are TRBV2 and TRBJ1-1; D may be TRBD1 (6 bases). Between the trimmed V and J ends, which lost 4 bases and 10 bases, there was a span of 13 bases. The CDR3 has 12 residues. Per the germline V gene, CDR1 is SNHLY and CDR2 is FYNNEI. The CDR3 loop reads CASSGNAGAAFF. CDR3 nucleotide sequence: TGTGCCAGCAGTGGTAATGCGGGGGCAGCTTTCTTT.

V gene TRBV28 combines with J gene TRBJ1-5, with D perhaps matching TRBD1 (5 bases). The CDR3 has 13 amino acids. CDR1 MDHEN and CDR2 SYDVKM come from the germline V gene. Trimming removed 8 bases from V and 6 bases from J, with 14 bases in between. CDR3 nucleotide sequence: TGTGCCAGCCGCGGAGGGGCGGGTCAGCCCCAGCATTTT. Translation gives CASRGGAGQPQHF.

The chain couples TRBV18 to TRBJ1-1; D might be TRBD1 (6 bases). The CDR3 spans 14 residues. Germline values: CDR1 KGHSH, CDR2 LQKENI. Deletions cut 5 bases from V and 2 bases from J, with 12 bases between. CDR3 sequence: CASSYQQGNTEAFF. The CDR3, as DNA: TGTGCCAGCTCATACCAACAGGGAAACACTGAAGCTTTCTTT.

As for this clone: A junction end diverges from the germline sequence, so it may reflect a read error. The genes are TRBV4-1 and TRBJ2-1, with D possibly matching TRBD1 (5 bases). The CDR3 has 13 amino acids. The germline V gene encodes CDR1 MGHRA and CDR2 YSYEKL. CDR3 nucleotides: TGCGCCAGCAGCCAGCCCCCCAGGGATGAGCAATTCTTC. Protein: CASSQPPRDEQFF.

The V call is TRBV28, the J call TRBJ2-1; 14 bases match TRBD2. Germline CDR1 reads MDHEN; CDR2 reads SYDVKM. This CDR3 has 19 amino acids. The junction had 9 bases not matched to a gene; V was cut back by 5 bases and J by 0 bases. The DNA of the CDR3 is TGTGCCAGCAGTATCTTCGGGACTAGCGGGGGAAGCTCCTACAATGAGCAGTTCTTC. This codes for CASSIFGTSGGSSYNEQFF.

The chain couples TRBV5-4 to TRBJ2-1, with a possible D match to TRBD2 (6 bases). V lost 0 bases to trimming and J lost 0 bases, with 19 bases between them. The CDR3 loop spans 19 amino acids. Germline CDR1 is SGHNT and CDR2 is YYREEE (reference sequence). The CDR3 here is CASSLEGLGRRASYNEQFF. CDR3 coding DNA: TGTGCCAGCAGCTTGGAAGGTTTGGGGCGGAGGGCCTCCTACAATGAGCAGTTCTTC.

The rearrangement links TRBV6-5 to TRBJ2-7, with 7 bases aligning to TRBD1. This CDR3 comprises 14 residues. J lost 6 bases, V lost 7 bases, and 12 bases had no gene match. Germline values: CDR1 MNHEY, CDR2 SVGAGI. The CDR3 DNA is TGTGCCAGCACCTCGCTGACAGGGATCGGCGAGCAGTACTTC. Translation: CASTSLTGIGEQYF.

The V gene is TRBV27, the J gene TRBJ2-2; D may be TRBD1 (5 bases). The germline V and J ends were trimmed by 11 bases and 5 bases, with 21 bases remaining between them. The CDR3 spans 15 residues. Germline V gives CDR1 MNHEY, CDR2 SMNVEV (reference sequence). The DNA of the CDR3 is TGTGCCTCCTCAAAGGGGTCACTTGGGACCGGGGAGCTGTTTTTT. It specifies CASSKGSLGTGELFF.